Sequencing of this TCR beta chain was carried out in a study of blood T cells in healthy people across ages. The study, taken as a whole, reports: Higher naive T cell percentage went strongly together with higher TCR beta diversity. TCR beta diversity per million T cells fell roughly linearly with age.

Primed by a sample-barcoded 5' primer and a J-beta primer mix, a second PCR proceeded for about 7 to 11 cycles. Each of the samples gave a minimum of 3 million paired-end reads that contained CDR3. From the 5' RACE reads, TCRdb called clonotypes with MiXCR, one entry per CDR3 protein. Of roughly 800,000 distinct CDR3 sequences listed, about 53% are singletons. The study isolated at least 6.5 million PBMCs from each sample. Notes on this clonotype: Its antigen remains unknown.

Germline trimming cut 0 bases from V and 0 bases from J; bases unmatched to any gene: 7. The germline V gene encodes CDR1 SGHNT and CDR2 YYREEE (reference sequence). The CDR3 spans 18 residues. The sample taken for sequencing was blood. This clonotype was obtained from an elderly man in good health. The V and J genes are TRBV5-4 and TRBJ2-1, with TRBD2 identical over 9 bases. The CDR3 protein is CASSLGFSGSTSYNEQFF. In DNA form, the CDR3 reads TGTGCCAGCAGCTTGGGTTTTAGCGGGAGTACCTCCTACAATGAGCAGTTCTTC.